This T cell receptor (beta chain) appears in the sequencing data of a study of vaccination effects on CD4 cells after COVID-19. Notes on the study in general: Convalescent patients were scarce in the study, and it lacked early post-infection timepoints. Cross-reaction with common cold coronaviruses was seen in only 1 of 255 vaccine-induced clones from healthy vaccinees.

Trimming shortened V by 1 base and J by 4 bases, and 10 bases separated the two germline ends. Germline lookup yields CDR1 SGHRS and CDR2 YFSETQ. The length of the CDR3 is 14 residues. Details on this clone: Its antigen is unknown.

The repertoire was sequenced with immunoSEQ multiplex PCR; TCRdb's copy has only in-frame clones and lacks some. This sample yields 65,000 to 90,000 clones, of which approximately 73% are seen a single time; about 2.3% belongs to the top ten. The culture ran for less than 12 days, and then CD4+ T cells were isolated. Of the BNT162b2 and mRNA-1273 vaccines, participants received two doses of one or the other. No vaccinee had earlier SARS-CoV-2 infection, and nucleocapsid antibodies were negative. This specimen was CD4+ T cells from PBMCs cultured without peptide, taken after COVID-19 vaccination. The receptor comes from a human donor who received a COVID-19 vaccine. The chain recombines TRBV5-1 with TRBJ2-3, with D perhaps TRBD2 (5 bases). CDR3 bases: TGCGCCAGCAGCTTGACTAGTTTCGCAGATACGCAGTATTTT. It specifies CASSLTSFADTQYF.